This T cell receptor (beta chain) is from a study of shared clonotypes between healthy human individuals. Naive CD8 cells lacked CD45RO and underwent positive selection for CCR7, leaving out terminally differentiated effector memory CD45RA+ cells. Donors included only healthy HIV-negative adults lacking recent acute infections or vaccinations. Donors comprised only Caucasian adults living in Nashville, Tennessee. Profiled with immunoSEQ multiplex PCR; TCRdb holds only in-frame clones, not every one. The profile shows around 700,000 clones, about 92% of them singletons. The germline V gene encodes CDR1 SEHNR and CDR2 FQNEAQ (reference sequence). The CDR3 loop spans 15 amino acids. The V end lost 3 bases, the J end lost 2 bases, and 8 bases lay between the germline ends.

Material: naive CD8+ T cells sorted from blood. The chain combines TRBV7-9 with TRBJ2-6; D is uncertain. This sequence was found in a man aged 25 to 45 in good health. The CDR3 DNA sequence: TGTGCCAGCAGCTTCGGTAGAACTGGGGCCAACGTCCTGACTTTC. Translation: CASSFGRTGANVLTF.